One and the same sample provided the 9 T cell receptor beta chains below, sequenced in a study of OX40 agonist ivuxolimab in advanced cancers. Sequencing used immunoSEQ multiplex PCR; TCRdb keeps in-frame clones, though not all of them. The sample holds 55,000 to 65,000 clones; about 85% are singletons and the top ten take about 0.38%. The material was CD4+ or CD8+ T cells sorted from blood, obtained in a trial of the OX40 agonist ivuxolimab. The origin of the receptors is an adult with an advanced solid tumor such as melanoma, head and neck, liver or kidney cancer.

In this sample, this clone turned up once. The CDR3 nucleotides read TGTGCCAGCAGCCTCTCCGGGACAGGGTCCTACGAGCAGTACTTC. It is translated as CASSLSGTGSYEQYF. The rearrangement uses TRBV5-4 and TRBJ2-5; 9 bases align to TRBD1. The end of the DNA is better explained by TRBJ2-7, so the J call may be wrong. Germline lookup yields CDR1 SGHNT and CDR2 YYREEE (reference sequence). This CDR3 region has 15 residues.

This CDR3 reads CASTTGTANTEAFF. The CDR3, as DNA: TGTGCCAGTACCACCGGGACAGCGAACACTGAAGCTTTCTTT. This chain uses TRBV19 with TRBJ1-1; 7 positions match TRBD1. CDR1 is LNHDA and CDR2 is SQIVND in the germline V gene (reference sequence). V lost 7 bases and J lost 1; bases outside the gene matches: 6. The CDR3 is 14 residues long.

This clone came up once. The CDR3 DNA reads as TGCGCCACGCAAATTAACGGGTTTCGCGAGCAGTTCTTC. It specifies CATQINGFREQFF. The chain uses TRBV10-2 and TRBJ2-1; D unresolved. This CDR3 is built from 13 residues. Trimming stripped 10 bases from V and 10 bases from J, with 20 bases between. Looked up from germline, CDR1 is WSHSY and CDR2 is SAAADI.

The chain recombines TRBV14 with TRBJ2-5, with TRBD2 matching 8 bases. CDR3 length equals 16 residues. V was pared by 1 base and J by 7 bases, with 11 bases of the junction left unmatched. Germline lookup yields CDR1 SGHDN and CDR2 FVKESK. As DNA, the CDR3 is TGTGCCAGCAGCCAAGTCGCAGCGGGGGCCCCTTGGACCCAGTACTTC. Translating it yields CASSQVAAGAPWTQYF.

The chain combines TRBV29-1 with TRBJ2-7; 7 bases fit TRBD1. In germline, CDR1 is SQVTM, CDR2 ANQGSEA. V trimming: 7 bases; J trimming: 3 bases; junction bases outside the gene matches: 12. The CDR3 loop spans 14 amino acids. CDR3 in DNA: TGCAGCGCCTCACCCCGGGACAGCCACTACGAGCAGTACTTC. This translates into CSASPRDSHYEQYF.

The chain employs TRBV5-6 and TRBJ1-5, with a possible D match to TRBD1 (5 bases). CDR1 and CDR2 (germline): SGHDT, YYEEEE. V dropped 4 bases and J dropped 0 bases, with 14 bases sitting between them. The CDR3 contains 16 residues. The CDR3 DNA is TGTGCCAGCAGCCGCACCGGACATTTTAGCAATCAGCCCCAGCATTTT. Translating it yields CASSRTGHFSNQPQHF.

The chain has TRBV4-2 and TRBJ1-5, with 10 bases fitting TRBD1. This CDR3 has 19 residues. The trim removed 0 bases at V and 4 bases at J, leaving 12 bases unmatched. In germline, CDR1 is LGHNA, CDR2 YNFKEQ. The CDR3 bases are TGTGCCAGCAGCCAAGATCCCACCGGGACAGGGGTCGGGAATCAGCCCCAGCATTTT. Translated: CASSQDPTGTGVGNQPQHF.

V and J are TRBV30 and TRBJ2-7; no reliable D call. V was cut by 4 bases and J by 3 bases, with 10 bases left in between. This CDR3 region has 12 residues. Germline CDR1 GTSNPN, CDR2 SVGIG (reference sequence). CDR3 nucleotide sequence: TGTGCCTGGATGCGGCCAGACTACGAGCAGTACTTC. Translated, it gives CAWMRPDYEQYF.

The CDR3 DNA reads as TGTGCCAGCAGCTTCCTGGGGGTAAACTACGAGCAGTACTTC. This encodes CASSFLGVNYEQYF. The chain combines TRBV13 with TRBJ2-7, with D perhaps given as TRBD1 or TRBD2 (5 bases each). Germline assignment: CDR1 PRHDT and CDR2 FYEKMQ (reference sequence). This CDR3 is 14 amino acids long. The V end lost 3 bases, the J end lost 3 bases, and 12 bases lay between the germline ends.